What follows is one T cell receptor beta chain and its context. Its antigen is not known. The entry originates in a study of response to subunit inactivated influenza vaccine. Overall study findings and caveats: Authors proposed each seasonal influenza vaccination draws in few new T cells.

Via MiXCR, TCRdb re-called the RT-PCR reads, giving one row per CDR3 protein. This sample has 600,000 to 700,000 distinct CDR3 sequences, with approximately 14% found just once. The CDR3 is made up of 15 amino acids. Germline loops: CDR1 SGHRS, CDR2 YFSETQ. The V and J ends lost 0 bases and 4 bases respectively, with 11 bases between them. This chain links TRBV5-1 with TRBJ2-1; possibly TRBD2 for D (6 bases). The sequences come from PBMCs from blood, collected 14 to 15 days before vaccination. The receptor's source is a man over 45 who received an inactivated influenza vaccine. The CDR3 here is CASSLDASAYNEQFF. The CDR3 DNA reads TGCGCCAGCAGCTTGGACGCTAGCGCATACAATGAGCAGTTCTTC.